These 27 T cell receptor beta chains were sequenced from one sample in a study of cytomegalovirus exposure and HLA in healthy donors. The study ran its PCR with 60 Vbeta and 13 Jbeta primers. Produced via immunoSEQ multiplex PCR; TCRdb's table is partial and in-frame only. The table shows 150,000 to 200,000 clones, with just over 75% occurring only once. Sample: PBMCs. The origin of the receptors is a woman aged 40 to 49 in good health and CMV-seronegative.

This chain joins TRBV11-3 and TRBJ2-7, with a weak D call TRBD1 (5 bases). Trimming took 1 base from V and 5 from J, leaving 9 bases between them. The CDR3 runs 13 residues. Germline CDR1 and CDR2: SGHNT and YENEEA. In DNA, the CDR3 is TGTGCCAGCAGCTTAGTGGCGACAGACGAGCAGTACTTC. Its translation is CASSLVATDEQYF.

This clone was picked up one time. The chain carries TRBV6-1 and TRBJ2-5; 7 bases are shared with TRBD2. From germline, CDR1 is MNHNS and CDR2 SASEGT. The V and J ends lost 3 bases and 7 bases, in that order; junction bases with no gene match: 11. The CDR3 runs to 15 residues. This chain's CDR3 is CASSEGLGGGGTQYF. The CDR3 coding sequence is TGTGCCAGCAGTGAGGGTCTTGGGGGGGGTGGGACCCAGTACTTC.

The CDR3 loop reads CASSMTTLAGTYNEQFF. DNA for the CDR3: TGTGCCAGCAGCATGACCACCCTAGCGGGGACCTACAATGAGCAGTTCTTC. V is TRBV7-9 and J is TRBJ2-1; 9 nucleotides agree with TRBD2. Unmatched junction bases numbered 10, after V lost 5 bases and J lost 2 bases. This CDR3 spans 17 amino acids. Per germline, CDR1 SEHNR and CDR2 FQNEAQ (reference sequence).

There are a few counts of this clone. This chain links TRBV5-1 with TRBJ2-3; D possibly corresponds to TRBD1 (5 bases). The germline V gene encodes CDR1 SGHRS and CDR2 YFSETQ. V lost 3 bases to trimming and J lost 2 bases, with 10 bases between them. This CDR3 is built from 14 residues. The CDR3 protein is CASSSETATDTQYF. The CDR3 DNA follows: TGCGCCAGCAGCTCGGAGACAGCCACAGATACGCAGTATTTT.

The rearrangement joins TRBV10-3 to TRBJ2-1; 8 bases fit TRBD2. The junction had 11 bases not matched to a gene; V was cut back by 7 bases and J by 0 bases. Germline loops: CDR1 ENHRY, CDR2 SYGVKD. CDR3 size: 17 residues. In DNA, the CDR3 is TGTGCCATCATGGGAGGTCCCGGGGGGGCCTCCTACAATGAGCAGTTCTTC. Its protein is CAIMGGPGGASYNEQFF.

Details on this clone: This sample also contains other DNA sequences that code for the same CDR3. The chain uses TRBV19 and TRBJ1-1; a possible D gene is TRBD1 (5 bases). V was cut by 1 base and J by 1 base, with 7 bases left in between. The CDR3 is 14 residues long. Looked up from germline, CDR1 is LNHDA and CDR2 is SQIVND (reference sequence). CDR3 nucleotide sequence: TGTGCCAGTAGTATAGCTGGACAGAACACTGAAGCTTTCTTT. Protein sequence: CASSIAGQNTEAFF.

The chain combines TRBV13 with TRBJ2-1; 8 bases match TRBD2. The CDR3 length is 16 residues. V trimming: 3 bases; J trimming: 7 bases; junction bases outside the gene matches: 11. Germline V gene lookup returns CDR1 PRHDT and CDR2 FYEKMQ (reference sequence). Here the CDR3 reads CASSFRTSNKKNEQFF. As DNA, the CDR3 is TGTGCCAGCAGCTTCCGGACTAGCAACAAGAAGAATGAGCAGTTCTTC.

The chain carries TRBV11-2 and TRBJ1-1; possible D gene TRBD1, 5 bases. The CDR3 spans 15 residues. The V gene's germline CDR1 is SGHAT and CDR2 FQNNGV. V was shortened by 3 bases and J by 2 bases, with 13 bases between the two germline ends. The CDR3 DNA is TGTGCCAGCAGCTTTAGGCTAGGGGCTAACACTGAAGCTTTCTTT. Translation gives CASSFRLGANTEAFF.

This rearrangement joins TRBV28 to TRBJ1-5, with unresolved D. V was cut by 6 bases and J by 5 bases, with 8 bases left in between. The length of the CDR3 is 12 residues. CDR1 is MDHEN and CDR2 is SYDVKM in the germline V gene. CDR3 DNA sequence: TGTGCCAGCAGGATCACTGATCAGCCCCAGCATTTT. Translated, it gives CASRITDQPQHF.

The V and J genes are TRBV5-6 and TRBJ1-2; TRBD1 matches 8 bases. Losses at the gene ends were 0 bases for V and 3 bases for J; bases not matched to a gene: 4. In germline, CDR1 is SGHDT, CDR2 YYEEEE. This CDR3 comprises 15 residues. CDR3 amino acids: CASSLVAGGDYGYTF. The CDR3 nucleotides are TGTGCCAGCAGCTTGGTGGCAGGGGGCGACTATGGCTACACCTTC.

This clone was seen once. V gene TRBV18 combines with J gene TRBJ2-3, with TRBD2 as a possible D gene (6 bases). V lost 3 bases to trimming and J lost 2 bases, with 15 bases between them. Looked up from germline, CDR1 is KGHSH and CDR2 is LQKENI. This CDR3 comprises 16 residues. CDR3 nucleotide sequence: TGTGCCAGCTCACCGAGTAGCGGCGCTATCACAGATACGCAGTATTTT. Translated, it gives CASSPSSGAITDTQYF.

This chain joins TRBV6-1 and TRBJ1-2, with a tentative D call TRBD1 (6 bases). Trimming removed 5 bases at V and 8 bases at J, with 18 bases between. CDR1 is MNHNS and CDR2 is SASEGT in the germline V gene. The CDR3 covers 14 residues. The CDR3 protein is CASSPSPGDGGYTF. In DNA form, the CDR3 reads TGTGCCAGCAGTCCCAGCCCAGGGGACGGCGGCTACACCTTC.

The CDR3: CASSMKSGSITETQYF. The CDR3 nucleotides read TGTGCCAGTAGTATGAAGAGCGGGAGTATAACAGAGACCCAGTACTTC. The chain couples TRBV19 to TRBJ2-5; 8 nucleotides match TRBD2. The CDR3 runs to 16 residues. The junction had 10 bases not matched to a gene; V was cut back by 3 bases and J by 4 bases. CDR1 is LNHDA, CDR2 SQIVND, per germline (reference sequence).

The CDR3, as DNA: TGTGCCAGCAGTGAAGGGGGAGGGGGGAATGCCTACGAGCAGTACTTC. This gives the protein CASSEGGGGNAYEQYF. This chain uses TRBV2 with TRBJ2-7, with a possible D match to TRBD2 (7 bases). Trimming removed 1 base from V and 2 bases from J, with 15 bases in between. The germline V gene encodes CDR1 SNHLY and CDR2 FYNNEI. The CDR3 has 16 amino acids.

This clone was found a few times. The chain carries TRBV7-9 and TRBJ2-1; D is unresolved. Trimming stripped 5 bases from V and 0 bases from J, with 17 bases between. The CDR3 covers 17 residues. The V gene's germline CDR1 is SEHNR and CDR2 FQNEAQ (reference sequence). CDR3 amino acids: CASSQVSRQSSYNEQFF. CDR3 nucleotide sequence: TGTGCCAGCAGCCAAGTGAGCAGACAAAGCTCCTACAATGAGCAGTTCTTC.

This clone was recorded a few times. The chain recombines TRBV6-6 with TRBJ2-7; 12 bases align to TRBD2. Germline V gives CDR1 MNHNY, CDR2 SVGAGI (reference sequence). The length of the CDR3 is 16 residues. Trimming took 6 bases from V and 7 from J; bases not matched to a gene: 13. DNA for the CDR3: TGTGCCAGCAGCTCCTTCACTACTAGCGGGAGGTATGAGCAGTACTTC. Translating gives CASSSFTTSGRYEQYF.

The rearrangement joins TRBV9 to TRBJ2-2; D is possibly TRBD2 (6 bases). The CDR3 extends over 15 amino acids. The V gene lost 4 bases and the J gene lost 2 bases, with 12 bases spanning the gap. CDR1 is SGDLS and CDR2 is YYNGEE in the germline V gene. The CDR3 DNA is TGTGCCAGCAGCATGTGGGACTCTAACACCGGGGAGCTGTTTTTT. Translating it yields CASSMWDSNTGELFF.

The chain has TRBV4-2 and TRBJ2-7, with TRBD2 identical over 7 bases. CDR1 is LGHNA and CDR2 is YNFKEQ in the germline V gene. The CDR3 is 17 amino acids. V shed 0 bases and J 2 bases; nucleotides not matched to a gene: 10. CDR3 loop: CASSQEGGSGLPYEQYF. The CDR3 DNA follows: TGTGCCAGCAGCCAAGAGGGGGGTAGCGGGTTGCCCTACGAGCAGTACTTC.

This sequence joins TRBV6-1 and TRBJ2-3; maybe TRBD1 (5 bases). CDR1 is MNHNS and CDR2 is SASEGT in the germline V gene. The ends were cut back, 6 bases at V and 2 bases at J, with 12 bases in the middle. The CDR3 is 14 residues long. The DNA of the CDR3 is TGTGCCAGCAGGACAGTTCCCGACACAGATACGCAGTATTTT. Translation: CASRTVPDTDTQYF.

The DNA of the CDR3 is TGTGCCAGCAGCCAGAGGGACAGGGCTGAGCAGTACTTC. Encoded protein: CASSQRDRAEQYF. This rearrangement joins TRBV2 to TRBJ2-7, with 9 bases aligning to TRBD1. Germline V gives CDR1 SNHLY, CDR2 FYNNEI. This CDR3 has 13 residues. With 6 bases clipped from V and 7 bases from J, the junction kept 7 bases outside the gene matches. The variable domain in full, completed from reference TRBV2 and TRBJ2-7, reads EPEVTQTPSHQVTQMGQEVILRCVPISNHLYFYWYRQILGQKVEFLVSFYNNEISEKSEIFDDQFSVERPDGSNFTLKIRSTKLEDSAMYFCASSQRDRAEQYFGPGTRLTVT.

This clone was observed a single time. The rearrangement joins TRBV11-2 to TRBJ2-1, with 9 bases identical to TRBD2. The CDR3 spans 15 residues. Germline V CDR1 and CDR2: SGHAT, FQNNGV. V dropped 0 bases and J dropped 4; count of bases not matched to a gene: 1. CDR3 coding DNA: TGTGCCAGCAGCTTAGATAGCGGGAGTTACAATGAGCAGTTCTTC. Translating it yields CASSLDSGSYNEQFF. The whole variable domain, filled in from reference TRBV11-2 and TRBJ2-1, reads EAGVAQSPRYKIIEKRQSVAFWCNPISGHATLYWYQQILGQGPKLLIQFQNNGVVDDSQLPKDRFSAERLKGVDSTLKIQPAKLEDSAVYLCASSLDSGSYNEQFFGPGTRLTVL.

CDR3 nucleotide sequence: TGTGCCAGCAGCTGGACAGGGCTTTATCAGCCCCAGCATTTT. It yields the protein CASSWTGLYQPQHF. The chain links TRBV2 to TRBJ1-5; 8 nucleotides align to TRBD1. The CDR3 consists of 14 residues. With V trimmed by 6 bases and J by 5 bases, 6 bases remained unmatched. Germline loops: CDR1 SNHLY, CDR2 FYNNEI.

The V and J genes are TRBV7-9 and TRBJ2-1, with 7 bases aligning to TRBD2. Trimming cost V 7 bases and J 7 bases; bases outside gene matches: 13. CDR3 size: 15 residues. CDR1 is SEHNR, CDR2 FQNEAQ, per germline (reference sequence). The CDR3 protein is CASKTAGEVINEQFF. As DNA, the CDR3 is TGTGCCAGCAAAACGGCGGGAGAAGTAATAAATGAGCAGTTCTTC.

V and J are TRBV7-9 and TRBJ2-5; 7 bases are shared with TRBD1. The CDR3 covers 14 residues. J gave up 2 bases and V 3 bases, and 3 bases lay outside the gene matches. Germline CDR1 reads SEHNR; CDR2 reads FQNEAQ (reference sequence). CDR3 bases: TGTGCCAGCAGCTTCACAGGGGTACAAGAGACCCAGTACTTC. Protein: CASSFTGVQETQYF.

The chain combines TRBV28 with TRBJ2-7; tentative D call: TRBD2 (6 bases). The CDR3 runs 14 residues. CDR1 is MDHEN, CDR2 SYDVKM, per germline. V was trimmed by 2 bases and J by 0 bases, leaving 8 bases between them. CDR3 nucleotide sequence: TGTGCCAGCAGTTTAGGCGGGATCTCCTACGAGCAGTACTTC. Residues: CASSLGGISYEQYF.

This clone was seen only a few times. The CDR3 DNA follows: TGTGCCAGCAGCGAACGGTTTGGAAACACCATATATTTT. The encoded protein is CASSERFGNTIYF. The V and J genes are TRBV11-3 and TRBJ1-3; D unclear. The germline CDR1 and CDR2 sequences are SGHNT and YENEEA. Trimming took off 5 bases at V and 3 bases at J, with 8 bases between the two ends. This CDR3 region has 13 residues.

This chain's CDR3 is CASSELRSSYYGYTF. The DNA for the CDR3 is TGTGCCAGCAGTGAATTGCGGTCCAGCTACTATGGCTACACCTTC. This chain connects TRBV6-1 to TRBJ1-2, with no clear D. Germline CDR1 MNHNS, CDR2 SASEGT. V shed 2 bases and J shed 3 bases, with 13 bases lying between them. There are 15 residues in the CDR3.